These T cell receptor beta chains were read from a single sample in a study of blood T cell repertoires in COVID-19. The method was immunoSEQ multiplex PCR; TCRdb's version includes in-frame clones alone and lacks a portion of them. The data show over 100,000 clones, roughly 84% seen once. Sequencing was carried out using peripheral blood. These receptors were obtained from a woman aged 45-60 years with acute or convalescent COVID-19. Both conserved end residues are trimmed from each CDR3.

J gene	V gene	CDR3 protein
TRBJ2-2	TRBV6-6	ASSVSGGAGELF
TRBJ2-5	TRBV3-1/TRBV3-2	ASSQERGRGYQETQY
TRBJ2-7	TRBV11-1	ASSFGGDSYEQY
TRBJ2-3	TRBV28	ASTGGATDTQY
TRBJ1-2	TRBV10-2	ASSDRGALVGYT
TRBJ1-3	TRBV29-1	SVSCTLGTGGNTIY
TRBJ2-1	TRBV9	ASSRGGALNEQF
TRBJ2-6	TRBV19	ASTTGAGANVLT
TRBJ1-1	TRBV30	AWSLGTAGAF
TRBJ2-3	TRBV7-2	ASSFFLAGGLDTQY
TRBJ2-1	TRBV7-8	ASSLAVSGGAGNEQF
TRBJ2-6	TRBV5-1	ASSPGSGRNSGANVLT
TRBJ2-7	TRBV28	ASRTTGTGNLYEQY
TRBJ1-1	TRBV6-1	ASSFQGAGTEAF
TRBJ2-4	TRBV21-1	ASSPRPRDRGAKNIQY
TRBJ1-2	TRBV19	ASEGQPPGYT
TRBJ1-2	TRBV12-3/TRBV12-4	ASSLAGYGYT